A single sample gave rise to the 10 T cell receptor beta chains below, sequenced in a study of OX40 agonist ivuxolimab in advanced cancers. The table came from immunoSEQ multiplex PCR; TCRdb's copy has only in-frame clones and leaves some out. There are some 52,000 clones in the sample; roughly 83% occur only once, and roughly 12% lies in the top ten. Sequencing was performed on CD4+ or CD8+ T cells sorted from blood, taken in a trial of the OX40 agonist ivuxolimab. The receptors shown here come from an adult with an advanced solid tumor such as melanoma, head and neck, liver or kidney cancer.

The rearrangement links TRBV6-6 to TRBJ2-1; a weak D match, TRBD2 (5 bases). In germline, CDR1 is MNHNY, CDR2 SVGAGI (reference sequence). The ends were cut back, 0 bases at V and 2 bases at J, with 8 bases in the middle. The CDR3 is made up of 15 amino acids. The CDR3 nucleotides are TGTGCCAGCAGTTACTCTTCGGGGACCTACAATGAGCAGTTCTTC. Residues: CASSYSSGTYNEQFF.

This chain links TRBV6-6 with TRBJ2-1; 10 bases agree with TRBD2. The length of the CDR3 is 15 residues. Germline lookup yields CDR1 MNHNY and CDR2 SVGAGI (reference sequence). V was pared by 6 bases and J by 8 bases, with 10 bases of the junction left unmatched. The CDR3 coding sequence is TGTGCCAGCAGGAAAGAGGGACTAGCGTCAGATGAGCAGTTCTTC. Its translation is CASRKEGLASDEQFF.

This rearrangement joins TRBV9 to TRBJ2-1; D may match TRBD1 or TRBD2 (5 bases each). The CDR3 totals 17 residues. The germline gives CDR1 SGDLS, CDR2 YYNGEE. Trimming pared 0 bases from V and 5 bases from J, leaving 18 bases between. Here the CDR3 DNA reads TGTGCCAGCAGCGTAGGCCACGGGACCCCTACAAACAATGAGCAGTTCTTC. Encoded protein: CASSVGHGTPTNNEQFF.

The chain employs TRBV21-1 and TRBJ2-7. TRBV21-1 is labeled a pseudogene. The CDR3 loop spans 14 amino acids. The CDR3 sequence is CASSRGKLIYEQYV. The CDR3 DNA reads as TGTGCCAGCAGCCGGGGCAAGTTAATCTACGAGCAGTACGTC.

This chain joins TRBV18 and TRBJ2-1; TRBD2 might be the D (6 bases). CDR1 and CDR2 (germline): KGHSH, LQKENI. The CDR3 sequence is 14 residues long. Trimming left V 4 bases short and J 5 bases short, with 12 bases between. CDR3 in DNA: TGTGCCAGCTCACTCACTAGCCGCGACAATGAGCAGTTCTTC. Translating gives CASSLTSRDNEQFF.

The chain employs TRBV19 and TRBJ2-5, with TRBD2 identical over 7 bases. The V gene's germline CDR1 is LNHDA and CDR2 SQIVND (reference sequence). This CDR3 contains 14 residues. Unmatched junction bases numbered 4, after V lost 4 bases and J lost 2 bases. The CDR3 DNA follows: TGTGCCAGTAGTACAATAGCGGGTCAAGAGACCCAGTACTTC. Translated, it gives CASSTIAGQETQYF.

The table lists this clone with many counts. V gene TRBV2 combines with J gene TRBJ2-7; D gene ambiguous. V lost 8 bases and J lost 0, with 8 bases in between. The germline CDR1 and CDR2 sequences are SNHLY and FYNNEI. The CDR3 covers 12 residues. CDR3 in DNA: TGTGCCAGCGGGTACACCTCCTACGAGCAGTACTTC. This translates into CASGYTSYEQYF.

This chain links TRBV2 with TRBJ1-6; D gene uncertain. Germline V CDR1 and CDR2: SNHLY, FYNNEI. Trimming left V 4 bases short and J 8 bases short, with 3 bases between. The CDR3 consists of 11 residues. DNA for the CDR3: TGTGCCAGCAGTGCGCATTCACCCCTCCACTTT. Translated: CASSAHSPLHF. Full variable domain (remainder filled in from reference TRBV2 and TRBJ1-6): EPEVTQTPSHQVTQMGQEVILRCVPISNHLYFYWYRQILGQKVEFLVSFYNNEISEKSEIFDDQFSVERPDGSNFTLKIRSTKLEDSAMYFCASSAHSPLHFGNGTRLTVT.

The V gene is TRBV7-3, the J gene TRBJ2-3; 9 bases match TRBD2. Germline loops: CDR1 SGHTA, CDR2 FQGTGA. There are 16 residues in the CDR3. V shed 3 bases, J shed 5 bases, and the junction held 9 bases outside the gene matches. CDR3 in amino acids: CASSFSGGLSRDTQYF. The CDR3, as DNA: TGTGCCAGCAGCTTCAGCGGGGGGTTATCTCGAGATACGCAGTATTTT.

The chain carries TRBV7-3 and TRBJ2-6, with 7 bases matching TRBD2. Germline trimming cut 3 bases from V and 1 base from J; bases unmatched to any gene: 9. The CDR3 consists of 18 residues. Germline V lookup: CDR1 SGHTA, CDR2 FQGTGA. CDR3 in DNA: TGTGCCAGCAGCTTGGAGGGACTATCACCTTCTGGGGCCAACGTCCTGACTTTC. Translating gives CASSLEGLSPSGANVLTF.